The sequence of this T cell receptor beta chain was determined in a study of blood T cell repertoires in COVID-19. Study summary: The cDNA or gDNA used as material had been derived from T cells, B-cell-depleted T cells, or PBMCs.

Ages ranged from about 18 to 100 years, with residence in around 24 US areas. Assignment of participants to cohorts was predicated upon participant-reported clinical history. In the authors' workflow: It was from reference gene primer amplification that nucleated cell counts were estimated. The data were produced by immunoSEQ multiplex PCR, yet TCRdb's version contains in-frame clones alone and is incomplete. V, J and clone size are taken as reported in that table, and D and trimming were inferred from the DNA itself. The profile covers almost 400,000 clones, with roughly 86% appearing a single time and 1.7% taken by the ten largest. The sequence came from a woman aged 30 to 39 who had recovered from COVID-19. What was sequenced was PBMCs or T cells enriched from blood (not recorded which).

CDR3 protein: CASSSQGVGYTF. The CDR3 nucleotides read TGTGCCAGCAGCTCCCAGGGTGTAGGCTACACCTTC. The V and J genes are TRBV7-9 and TRBJ1-2, with D possibly TRBD1 on 5 matching bases. The V gene's germline CDR1 is SEHNR and CDR2 FQNEAQ (reference sequence). V gave up 4 bases and J gave up 8 bases, with 11 bases separating them. This CDR3 is built from 12 residues.